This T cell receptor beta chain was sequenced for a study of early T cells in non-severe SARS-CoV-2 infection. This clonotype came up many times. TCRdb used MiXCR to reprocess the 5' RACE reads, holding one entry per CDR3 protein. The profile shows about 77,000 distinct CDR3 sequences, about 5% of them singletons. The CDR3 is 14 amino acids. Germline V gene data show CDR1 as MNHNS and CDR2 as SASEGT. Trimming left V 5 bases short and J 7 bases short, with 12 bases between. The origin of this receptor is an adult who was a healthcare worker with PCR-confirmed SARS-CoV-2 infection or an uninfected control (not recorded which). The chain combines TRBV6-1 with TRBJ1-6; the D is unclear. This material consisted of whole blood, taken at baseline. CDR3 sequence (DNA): TGTGCCAGCAGTTTGCTCCAAGGAAATTCACCCCTCCACTTT. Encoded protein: CASSLLQGNSPLHF.